This T cell receptor beta chain was observed in a study of T cells in Graves' hyperthyroidism and ophthalmopathy. RNA transcripts served as the template for amplifying TCR beta CDR3 regions. Using the HTBI primer set, a first-round RT-PCR was run on the TCR CDR3. MiXCR was run by TCRdb on the multiplex PCR reads, yielding one entry per CDR3 protein. The sample contains a few hundred thousand distinct CDR3 sequences, about 15% of which appear only once. The sample comprised blood. This receptor was identified in a woman between 18 and 29 years old with Graves' hyperthyroidism.

CDR3 region: CASGGVVNEKLFF. The CDR3 coding sequence is TGTGCCAGCGGCGGCGTTGTTAATGAAAAACTGTTTTTT. V usage is TRBV5-5 and J usage is TRBJ1-4, with D unresolved. This CDR3 is 13 amino acids long. Germline CDR1 SGHKS, CDR2 YYEKEE (reference sequence). The V end lost 7 bases, the J end lost 4 bases, and 11 bases lay between the germline ends.